The 10 T cell receptor beta chains below were found in one sample sequenced in a study of control samples from healthy donors and cancer patients. TCRdb keeps only in-frame clones here, not all; method: immunoSEQ multiplex PCR. The table records some 98,000 clones, 65% to 85% of them present only once. Specimen: PBMCs. These receptors were collected from a man between 70 and 80 years old with lung cancer.

The chain combines TRBV9 with TRBJ2-3; 10 bases agree with TRBD2. Per the germline V gene, CDR1 is SGDLS and CDR2 is YYNGEE. The CDR3 totals 16 residues. The trim removed 0 bases at V and 4 bases at J, leaving 5 bases unmatched. The CDR3 loop is CASSVVPAGGPDTQYF. DNA of the CDR3: TGTGCCAGCAGCGTAGTTCCAGCGGGGGGGCCAGATACGCAGTATTTT. Using reference TRBV9 and TRBJ2-3 for the parts outside the CDR3, the full variable domain is DSGVTQTPKHLITATGQRVTLRCSPRSGDLSVYWYQQSLDQGLQFLIQYYNGEERAKGNILERFSAQQFPDLHSELNLSSLELGDSALYFCASSVVPAGGPDTQYFGPGTRLTVL.

This chain uses TRBV7-3 with TRBJ2-2; the D is unclear. V dropped 4 bases and J dropped 1 base, with 10 bases sitting between them. The V gene's germline CDR1 is SGHTA and CDR2 FQGTGA. The CDR3 runs to 15 residues. In DNA form, the CDR3 reads TGTGCCAGCAGCTACGATCGTAGGAACACCGGGGAGCTGTTTTTT. Translation: CASSYDRRNTGELFF.

The DNA of the CDR3 is TGTGCCAGCAGCGTTCGGGAAGCTAATAATTCACCCCTCCACTTT. This translates into CASSVREANNSPLHF. V usage is TRBV9 and J usage is TRBJ1-6; D gene unclear. This CDR3 spans 15 amino acids. Trimming removed 2 bases from V and 5 bases from J, with 11 bases in between. CDR1 is SGDLS and CDR2 is YYNGEE in the germline V gene.

The rearrangement links TRBV4-1 to TRBJ1-1, with D perhaps TRBD1 (5 bases). The V gene's germline CDR1 is MGHRA and CDR2 YSYEKL. V shed 3 bases and J shed 1 base, with 12 bases lying between them. CDR3 length equals 15 residues. CDR3 coding DNA: TGCGCCAGCAGCCATAACAGGCTGGGGAACACTGAAGCTTTCTTT. This translates into CASSHNRLGNTEAFF.

This chain connects TRBV5-1 to TRBJ2-5; either TRBD1 or TRBD2 may supply D (6 bases each). V dropped 0 bases and J dropped 5 bases, with 14 bases sitting between them. Per the germline V gene, CDR1 is SGHRS and CDR2 is YFSETQ. CDR3 length: 15 residues. The CDR3 DNA sequence: TGCGCCAGCAGCTTGGCCGTGGGGGGCGGGGAGACCCAGTACTTC. Its protein is CASSLAVGGGETQYF.

CDR3 amino acids: CASSFKAFSEKLFF. The CDR3 DNA sequence: TGTGCCAGCAGCTTTAAGGCCTTTTCGGAAAAACTGTTTTTT. This chain connects TRBV11-2 to TRBJ1-4; no firm D call. V was pared by 3 bases and J by 8 bases, with 13 bases between. CDR1 and CDR2 from the germline V gene are SGHAT and FQNNGV. This CDR3 spans 14 amino acids.

This clone was detected only once. The V and J genes are TRBV30 and TRBJ1-5; TRBD1 might be the D (5 bases). Germline CDR1 GTSNPN, CDR2 SVGIG (reference sequence). The CDR3 is 12 amino acids. Between the trimmed V and J ends, which lost 3 bases and 4 bases, there was a span of 7 bases. The chain's CDR3 is CAWSGTNQPQHF. As DNA, the CDR3 is TGTGCCTGGAGCGGGACGAATCAGCCCCAGCATTTT.

The genes are TRBV11-2 and TRBJ2-3; no clear D. Germline values: CDR1 SGHAT, CDR2 FQNNGV. The CDR3 loop spans 15 amino acids. Trimming left V 0 bases short and J 4 bases short, with 11 bases between. This chain's CDR3 is CASSLDLISSDTQYF. The CDR3, as DNA: TGTGCCAGCAGCTTAGATCTTATTAGTTCAGATACGCAGTATTTT.

The V and J genes are TRBV5-5 and TRBJ2-1; D is unclear. The CDR3 covers 14 residues. V lost 6 bases and J 0 bases, leaving 10 bases between the germline ends. From germline, CDR1 is SGHKS and CDR2 YYEKEE (reference sequence). CDR3 nucleotides: TGTGCCAGCACAACCCTGCCCTCCTACAATGAGCAGTTCTTC. Translating gives CASTTLPSYNEQFF.

The chain recombines TRBV30 with TRBJ2-7; D unresolved. This CDR3 is built from 11 residues. Germline loops: CDR1 GTSNPN, CDR2 SVGIG (reference sequence). V was shortened by 2 bases and J by 1 base, with 3 bases between the two germline ends. CDR3 in amino acids: CAWSRSYEQYF. For the CDR3, the DNA is TGTGCCTGGAGTAGGTCCTACGAGCAGTACTTC.